These T cell receptor beta chains were read from a single sample in a study of cytomegalovirus exposure and HLA in healthy donors. Data came from immunoSEQ multiplex PCR; TCRdb stores just in-frame clones and leaves some out. This table has 150,000 to 200,000 clones, roughly 80% appearing once. The material sequenced was PBMCs. The receptors were sampled from a man aged 45 to 65 in good health and CMV-seropositive. CDR3s include the opening cysteine and the closing phenylalanine or tryptophan. A D gene is named only where the DNA matches it firmly. The size entry is marked missing in some rows and otherwise reads once, few, many or a size class.

D	size	J	V	CDR3	DNA
TRBD1	.	TRBJ2-2	TRBV11-3	CASSLDSSRDSYPTGELFF	TGTGCCAGCAGCTTAGATTCTAGCCGGGACAGCTACCCAACCGGGGAGCTGTTTTTT
TRBD1	.	TRBJ1-4	TRBV6-6	CATRKTGGDEKLFF	TGTGCCACAAGGAAAACAGGGGGCGATGAAAAACTGTTTTTT
.	few	TRBJ2-2	TRBV10-1	CASSFSQNPNTGELFF	TGCGCCAGCAGTTTTTCACAGAACCCGAACACCGGGGAGCTGTTTTTT
.	.	TRBJ1-5	TRBV7-6	CASSLAGDQPQHF	TGTGCCAGCAGCTTAGCAGGGGATCAGCCCCAGCATTTT
TRBD2	.	TRBJ2-7	TRBV30	CAWSTGGGISYEQYF	TGTGCCTGGAGTACTGGCGGGGGGATCTCCTACGAGCAGTACTTC
TRBD2	.	TRBJ2-5	TRBV30	CAWSLGLGMGGFQETQYF	TGTGCCTGGAGTCTCGGACTAGGGATGGGGGGTTTCCAAGAGACCCAGTACTTC
TRBD2	.	TRBJ2-1	TRBV29-1	CSVEDPLGSGRDFSYNEQFF	TGCAGCGTTGAAGACCCCTTAGGTAGCGGGAGAGATTTCTCCTACAATGAGCAGTTCTTC
TRBD1	.	TRBJ1-1	TRBV5-1	CASSFPGQGKNTEAFF	TGCGCCAGCAGCTTCCCGGGACAGGGGAAGAACACTGAAGCTTTCTTT
TRBD1	.	TRBJ1-2	TRBV19	CASSIVGTGARGYGYTF	TGTGCCAGTAGTATAGTCGGGACAGGGGCCCGGGGCTATGGCTACACCTTC
.	.	TRBJ1-3	TRBV18	CASSPPGNTIYF	TGTGCCAGCTCACCCCCGGGAAACACCATATATTTT
.	.	TRBJ2-5	TRBV7-9	CASSLGQGMETQYF	TGTGCCAGCAGCTTAGGGCAGGGGATGGAGACCCAGTACTTC
TRBD1	few	TRBJ2-1	TRBV7-9	CASSLEPEDRLKGEQFF	TGTGCCAGCAGCTTAGAACCGGAGGACAGGTTAAAAGGCGAGCAGTTCTTC
TRBD2	few	TRBJ2-2	TRBV27	CASSLTLLAGANTGELFF	TGTGCCAGCAGTCTGACTTTGTTAGCGGGAGCGAACACCGGGGAGCTGTTTTTT
TRBD2	.	TRBJ2-7	TRBV28	CASSFVGGNSYEQYF	TGTGCCAGCAGTTTCGTCGGGGGGAACTCCTACGAGCAGTACTTC
TRBD1	.	TRBJ2-7	TRBV19	CASSMGQAYEQYF	TGTGCCAGTAGTATGGGACAGGCCTACGAGCAGTACTTC
.	.	TRBJ1-5	TRBV19	CASSTQVLQPQHF	TGTGCCAGTAGTACCCAGGTATTGCAGCCCCAGCATTTT
TRBD1	once	TRBJ2-7	TRBV9	CASSVSGTGAYEQYF	TGTGCCAGCAGCGTCTCAGGGACAGGGGCCTACGAGCAGTACTTC
.	.	TRBJ1-6	TRBV27	CASIYKPREQIRSSPLHF	TGTGCCAGCATCTACAAGCCGCGGGAGCAGATAAGGAGTTCACCCCTCCACTTT
TRBD2	.	TRBJ2-1	TRBV7-2	CASSSPSGGSPYNEQFF	TGTGCCAGCAGCTCGCCTAGCGGGGGGAGTCCCTACAATGAGCAGTTCTTC
TRBD1	.	TRBJ2-3	TRBV10-3	CAISGTGGEDTQYF	TGTGCCATCAGCGGGACAGGGGGTGAAGATACGCAGTATTTT
.	.	TRBJ1-2	TRBV10-2	CASSSVAGPTNYGYTF	TGCGCCAGCAGCAGCGTTGCAGGGCCCACTAACTATGGCTACACCTTC
TRBD1	.	TRBJ2-7	TRBV7-2	CASSRQGAGEQYF	TGTGCCAGCAGCCGTCAGGGGGCGGGCGAGCAGTACTTC
TRBD1	.	TRBJ2-7	TRBV5-1	CASSLAPTGGSYEQYF	TGCGCCAGCAGCTTGGCCCCCACAGGGGGCTCCTACGAGCAGTACTTC
.	.	TRBJ1-1	TRBV5-1	CASSLSQGGTEAFF	TGCGCCAGCAGCTTGAGCCAGGGTGGGACTGAAGCTTTCTTT
TRBD2	.	TRBJ2-7	TRBV7-6	CASSERKGLADSYEQYF	TGTGCCAGCAGTGAGAGAAAGGGTCTAGCGGACTCCTACGAGCAGTACTTC
.	.	TRBJ2-3	TRBV5-1	CASSTAQRSDTQYF	TGCGCCAGCAGCACCGCCCAGCGATCGGATACGCAGTATTTT
.	once	TRBJ1-1	TRBV30	CAWSGVWTEAFF	TGTGCCTGGAGCGGGGTTTGGACTGAAGCTTTCTTT
TRBD2	few	TRBJ2-7	TRBV5-4	CASSGGGTSYEQYF	TGTGCCAGCAGCGGCGGGGGGACCTCCTACGAGCAGTACTTC
.	.	TRBJ1-1	TRBV4-1	CASSQGKGQLRWTEAFF	TGCGCCAGCAGCCAAGGAAAAGGACAGCTAAGGTGGACTGAAGCTTTCTTT
TRBD1	.	TRBJ2-7	TRBV19	CASRRTGSFYEQYF	TGTGCCAGTAGGAGGACAGGATCCTTCTACGAGCAGTACTTC
.	.	TRBJ1-2	TRBV2	CASSDEGNYGYTF	TGTGCCAGCAGTGACGAGGGAAACTATGGCTACACCTTC
TRBD1	.	TRBJ2-7	TRBV7-6	CASSFATGNYEQYF	TGTGCCAGCAGCTTCGCGACAGGGAACTACGAGCAGTACTTC